Each of the 15 T cell receptor beta chains below was sequenced from the same sample in a study of T cells in Graves' hyperthyroidism and ophthalmopathy. TCR beta CDR3 regions were amplified from RNA. In the first-round RT-PCR of the TCR CDR3, the HTBI primer set was used. One entry per CDR3 protein results from TCRdb running MiXCR on the multiplex PCR reads. The repertoire includes approximately 260,000 distinct CDR3 sequences, around 15% of them detected once, and over 25% sits in the top ten. The sequencing input was blood. These receptor sequences come from a woman aged 50 to 65 with Graves' hyperthyroidism that later progressed to Graves' ophthalmopathy.

This clonotype was counted many times. The V gene is TRBV18, the J gene TRBJ2-1; 7 bases map to TRBD2. Trimming took 0 bases from V and 8 from J; bases not matched to a gene: 4. The CDR3 extends over 14 amino acids. CDR1 and CDR2 from the germline V gene are KGHSH and LQKENI. The CDR3, as DNA: TGTGCCAGCTCACCACCGGCTAGCGGTGATGAGCAGTTCTTC. Translation gives CASSPPASGDEQFF.

The chain uses TRBV7-2 and TRBJ2-7; the D gene is possibly TRBD2 (5 bases). V was cut by 5 bases and J by 2 bases, with 16 bases left in between. The CDR3 extends over 15 amino acids. Germline lookup yields CDR1 SGHTA and CDR2 FQGNSA. DNA of the CDR3: TGTGCCAGCAGCCTCCTTAGCGCGACTGCCTACGAGCAGTACTTC. It specifies CASSLLSATAYEQYF.

This clonotype was recorded many times. This chain links TRBV5-1 with TRBJ2-1; 7 bases align to TRBD2. V gave up 0 bases and J gave up 4 bases; unmatched junction bases: 4. This CDR3 comprises 15 residues. CDR1 is SGHRS, CDR2 YFSETQ, per germline. CDR3 residues: CASSLGASGYNEQFF. CDR3 DNA: TGCGCCAGCAGCTTGGGAGCTAGCGGTTACAATGAGCAGTTCTTC.

This clonotype was recorded only once. A much larger clone is a single base away; this may be a read error. J is TRBJ2-7 and V is TRBV15; 13 bases align to TRBD2. The DNA matches TRBJ2-1 better at its end, which makes the J call doubtful. The V gene's germline CDR1 is LNHNV and CDR2 YYDKDF (reference sequence). There are 18 residues in the CDR3. The CDR3 spells CATSRDGKLAGGPHEQFF. The CDR3 DNA follows: TGTGCCACCAGCAGAGATGGGAAACTAGCGGGAGGGCCCCACGAGCAGTTCTTC.

The chain has TRBV14 and TRBJ2-1, with unresolved D. With 6 bases removed from V and 5 bases from J, the gap between germline ends came to 11 bases. Germline CDR1 SGHDN, CDR2 FVKESK. The CDR3 spans 13 residues. The CDR3 spells CASSRTTHNEQFF. CDR3 nucleotides: TGTGCCAGCAGTCGGACCACGCACAATGAGCAGTTCTTC.

This clonotype occurred many times. V is TRBV2 and J is TRBJ2-5; 7 nucleotides line up with TRBD1. The V gene end was trimmed by 8 bases and the J gene end by 2 bases; junction bases not matched to a gene: 5. Germline loops: CDR1 SNHLY, CDR2 FYNNEI. The CDR3 length is 13 residues. The CDR3 protein is CASGVRGQETQYF. CDR3 sequence (DNA): TGTGCCAGCGGAGTCAGGGGGCAAGAGACCCAGTACTTC.

This clonotype was counted between two and nine times. V gene TRBV9 combines with J gene TRBJ2-2; 11 bases fit TRBD2. The CDR3 length is 20 residues. The V gene's germline CDR1 is SGDLS and CDR2 YYNGEE. The V and J ends lost 3 bases and 1 base, in that order; junction bases with no gene match: 14. This CDR3 is CASSGGGASGRPKNTGELFF. For the CDR3, the DNA is TGTGCCAGCAGCGGTGGGGGGGCTAGCGGGAGGCCCAAGAACACCGGGGAGCTGTTTTTT.

The chain combines TRBV15 with TRBJ2-7; 9 bases map to TRBD1. The CDR3 has 14 residues. The V segment lost 5 bases and the J segment 2 bases; nucleotides outside the gene matches: 4. Germline CDR1 and CDR2: LNHNV and YYDKDF (reference sequence). CDR3 region: CATSPRTGAYEQYF. DNA of the CDR3: TGTGCCACCAGCCCTCGGACAGGGGCCTACGAGCAGTACTTC.

This clonotype came up many times. Here the CDR3 reads CAWSGAELAKNIQYF. The DNA for the CDR3 is TGTGCCTGGAGTGGGGCGGAGCTAGCCAAAAACATTCAGTACTTC. The chain links TRBV30 to TRBJ2-4; D remains unclear. Trimming stripped 1 base from V and 0 bases from J, with 10 bases between. The CDR3 contains 15 residues. Germline lookup yields CDR1 GTSNPN and CDR2 SVGIG (reference sequence).

The CDR3 is CASTALGGTEAFF. CDR3 DNA sequence: TGTGCCAGCACTGCCTTGGGGGGCACTGAAGCTTTCTTT. The chain couples TRBV25-1 to TRBJ1-1; possibly TRBD1 for D (5 bases). CDR3 length: 13 residues. In germline, CDR1 is MGHDK, CDR2 SYGVNS. V lost 7 bases, J lost 4 bases, and 13 bases lay in between.

In this sample, this clonotype turned up many times. CDR3 sequence (DNA): TGTGCCAGCAGTCCCCGCCATGAGCAGTTCTTC. As protein: CASSPRHEQFF. This chain connects TRBV28 to TRBJ2-1; D call uncertain. Trimming took 5 bases from V and 8 from J, leaving 7 bases between them. This CDR3 has 11 residues. Looked up from germline, CDR1 is MDHEN and CDR2 is SYDVKM.

This clonotype has ten or more counts. The rearrangement uses TRBV2 and TRBJ1-1; no clear D gene. Trimming left V 6 bases short and J 1 base short, with 9 bases between. The germline V gene encodes CDR1 SNHLY and CDR2 FYNNEI. The CDR3 spans 13 residues. CDR3: CASSTLGNTEAFF. The CDR3 coding sequence is TGTGCCAGCAGCACTCTGGGGAACACTGAAGCTTTCTTT.

The chain couples TRBV2 to TRBJ2-2; 11 nucleotides match TRBD2. The junction had 2 bases not matched to a gene; V was cut back by 5 bases and J by 0 bases. The CDR3 runs 16 residues. The germline CDR1 and CDR2 sequences are SNHLY and FYNNEI. As DNA, the CDR3 is TGTGCCAGCAGTCTGACTAGCGGGGCGAACACCGGGGAGCTGTTTTTT. Protein product: CASSLTSGANTGELFF.

This clonotype was observed a few times. The CDR3 region has the DNA TGTGCCAGCAGTTTATGGGACAGCGGGTTCTATGGCTACACCTTC. Translated: CASSLWDSGFYGYTF. The gene calls are TRBV28 and TRBJ1-2, with D perhaps matching TRBD1 (6 bases). Germline-derived CDR1 and CDR2 are MDHEN and SYDVKM. V shed 0 bases and J shed 4 bases, with 12 bases lying between them. There are 15 residues in the CDR3.

Ten or more counts support this clonotype. The chain couples TRBV20-1 to TRBJ2-1; D unresolved. This CDR3 contains 13 residues. Germline V gene data show CDR1 as DFQATT and CDR2 as SNEGSKA (reference sequence). V lost 0 bases to trimming and J lost 2 bases, with 5 bases between them. CDR3 DNA: TGCAGTGCTAGAGAGCTTCCCTACAATGAGCAGTTCTTC. Translating gives CSARELPYNEQFF.